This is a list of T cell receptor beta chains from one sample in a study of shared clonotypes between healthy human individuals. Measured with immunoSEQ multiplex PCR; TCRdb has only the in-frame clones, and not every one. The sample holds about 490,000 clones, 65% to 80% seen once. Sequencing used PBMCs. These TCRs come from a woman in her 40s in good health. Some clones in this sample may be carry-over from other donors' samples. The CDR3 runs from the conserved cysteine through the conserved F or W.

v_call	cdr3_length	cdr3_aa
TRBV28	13	CASKTGGDYGYTF
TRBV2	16	CASTPGQGSSGNTIYF
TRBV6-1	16	CASSALAGGSGGELFF
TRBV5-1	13	CASSLDFTDTQYF
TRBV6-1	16	CASSEGLSGVDQPQHF
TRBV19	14	CASSLRDNQETQYF
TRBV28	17	CASSLGTSGRGSLEQYF
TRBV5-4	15	CASTPGQGVWNEQFF
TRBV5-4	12	CASSTYPGEQYF
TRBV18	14	CASSPLTGITEAFF
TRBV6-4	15	CASSDGGRSTDTQYF
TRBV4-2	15	CASSQDFGDSETQYF
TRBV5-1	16	CASSLQILPSGTEAFF
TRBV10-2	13	CASSSDRGYGYTF
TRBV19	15	CASSTSGRTSYEQYF
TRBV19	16	CASSISSQASGNTIYF
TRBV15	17	CATSRSGAGQGDYEQYF
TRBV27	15	CASRPVTAAAYEQYF
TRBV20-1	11	CSATGGNEQFF
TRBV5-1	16	CASSLRAGDSNQPQHF
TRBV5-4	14	CASSVEHRKETQYF
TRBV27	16	CASSLGQAPSNEKLFF
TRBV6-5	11	CASRQGGEQYF
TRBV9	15	CASSVGELAAYEQYF
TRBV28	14	CASNGGTSSYEQYF
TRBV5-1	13	CASSVWDNTEAFF
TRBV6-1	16	CASSEALLAGQTEQYF
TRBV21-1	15	CASSEPGQGWETQYF
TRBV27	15	CASSARTAKWEKLFF
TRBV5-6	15	CASSSWTGRTYGYTF
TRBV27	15	CASSLAGGQYNEQFF
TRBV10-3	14	CAISEDRENEKLFF
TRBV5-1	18	CASSGSGSGILAKNIQYF
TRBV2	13	CAGMDRRIDGYTF
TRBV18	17	CASSPPAGTSSYNEQFF
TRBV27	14	CASSSLGLAGEQYF
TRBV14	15	CASSWTGDGTDTQYF
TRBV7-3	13	CASSRSRNTEAFF
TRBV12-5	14	CASGPGGGQETQYF
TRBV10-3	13	CAITKGLLDTQYF
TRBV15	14	CATSRATEYEKLFF
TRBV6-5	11	CASATDYGYTF
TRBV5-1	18	CASSRVRTSGRAYNEQFF
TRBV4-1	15	CASSQEEVPYNEQFF
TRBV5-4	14	CASSLGTLDTEAFF
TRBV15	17	CATSRDPPGQGGAEAFF
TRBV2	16	CASSTQGLQASYEQYF
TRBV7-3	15	CASSSLAEQQETQYF
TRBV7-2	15	CASSQDSATNEKLFF
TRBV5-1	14	CASSARQGPYGYTF
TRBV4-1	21	CASSHRLTPVGRAGRTDTQYF
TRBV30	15	CVWSVQDRNTGELFF
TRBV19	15	CASSIEGSGFYEQYF